The source of this T cell receptor beta chain is a study of T-cell memory formation after mild COVID-19. MiXCR, applied by TCRdb to the 5' RACE reads, yields one record per CDR3 protein. The table includes around 370,000 distinct CDR3 sequences, around a fifth detected once. Trimming pared 2 bases from V and 9 bases from J, leaving 11 bases between. The V gene's germline CDR1 is MNHEY and CDR2 SVGEGT. CDR3 length: 13 residues. Sequencing was performed on PBMCs or a T cell subset sorted from them (not recorded which). The J gene is TRBJ2-1, the V gene TRBV6-2 or TRBV6-3, with D perhaps matching TRBD2 (5 bases). This TCR was sampled from an adult woman who had mild COVID-19 (a few samples of this study predate the infection). Cell type and time point are not known. CDR3 sequence reads: CASSYGGTGEQFF. CDR3 in DNA: TGTGCCAGCAGTTACGGAGGTACGGGTGAGCAGTTCTTC.